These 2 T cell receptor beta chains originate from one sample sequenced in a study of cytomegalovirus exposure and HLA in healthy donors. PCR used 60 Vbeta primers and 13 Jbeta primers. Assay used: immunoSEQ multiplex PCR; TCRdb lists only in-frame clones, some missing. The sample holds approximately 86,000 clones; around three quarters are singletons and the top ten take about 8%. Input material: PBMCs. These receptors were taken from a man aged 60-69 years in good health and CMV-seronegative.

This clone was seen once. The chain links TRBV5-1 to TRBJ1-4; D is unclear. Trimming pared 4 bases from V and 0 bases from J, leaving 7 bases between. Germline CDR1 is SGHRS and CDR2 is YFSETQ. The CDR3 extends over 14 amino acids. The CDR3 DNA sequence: TGCGCCAGCAGCATCTCCCCAACTAATGAAAAACTGTTTTTT. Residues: CASSISPTNEKLFF.

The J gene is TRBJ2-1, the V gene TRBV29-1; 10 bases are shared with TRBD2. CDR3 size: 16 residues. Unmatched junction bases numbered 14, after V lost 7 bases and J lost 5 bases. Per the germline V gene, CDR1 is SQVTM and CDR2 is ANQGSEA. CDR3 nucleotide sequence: TGCAGCGCCATCGGCGTCCTAGCGGGAGAACACAATGAGCAGTTCTTC. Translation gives CSAIGVLAGEHNEQFF.